One and the same sample provided the 21 T cell receptor beta chains below, sequenced in a study of cytomegalovirus exposure and HLA in healthy donors. The repertoire was sequenced with immunoSEQ multiplex PCR; TCRdb's copy has only in-frame clones and lacks some. The repertoire holds 330,000 or so clones, with about nine tenths as singletons. Sequenced material: PBMCs. The receptors derive from a woman aged 18-35 years in good health and CMV-seronegative.

The chain uses TRBV4-3 and TRBJ2-2, with TRBD2 identical over 7 bases. Germline V gives CDR1 LGHNA, CDR2 YSLEER. V shed 1 base, J shed 4 bases, and the junction held 6 bases outside the gene matches. This CDR3 has 16 residues. CDR3 in amino acids: CASSQVAGDSTGELFF. The DNA for the CDR3 is TGCGCCAGCAGCCAAGTGGCGGGAGATTCCACCGGGGAGCTGTTTTTT.

The genes are TRBV28 and TRBJ1-5, with no clear D. This CDR3 comprises 14 residues. V lost 1 base and J 4 bases, leaving 8 bases between the germline ends. Per the germline V gene, CDR1 is MDHEN and CDR2 is SYDVKM. The DNA for the CDR3 is TGTGCCAGCAGTTTATCTTACGGGAATCAGCCCCAGCATTTT. Amino acid sequence: CASSLSYGNQPQHF. Using reference TRBV28 and TRBJ1-5 for the parts outside the CDR3, the full variable domain is DVKVTQSSRYLVKRTGEKVFLECVQDMDHENMFWYRQDPGLGLRLIYFSYDVKMKEKGDIPEGYSVSREKKERFSLILESASTNQTSMYLCASSLSYGNQPQHFGDGTRLSIL.

The rearrangement joins TRBV7-2 to TRBJ2-1; 11 positions match TRBD2. CDR3 size: 16 residues. The junction had 0 bases not matched to a gene; V was cut back by 0 bases and J by 2 bases. Germline V gene lookup returns CDR1 SGHTA and CDR2 FQGNSA. CDR3 sequence reads: CASSLATSGAYNEQFF. The CDR3, as DNA: TGTGCCAGCAGCTTAGCGACTAGCGGGGCCTACAATGAGCAGTTCTTC.

The table lists this clone with many counts. The rearrangement links TRBV10-3 to TRBJ1-2; 9 nucleotides align to TRBD1. This CDR3 is built from 15 residues. The germline V gene has CDR1 ENHRY and CDR2 SYGVKD. The V gene end was trimmed by 6 bases and the J gene end by 5 bases; junction bases not matched to a gene: 10. The CDR3 region has the DNA TGTGCCATCAGCGGGGCGCCACAGGGGGCATATGGCTACACCTTC. Protein product: CAISGAPQGAYGYTF.

The V gene is TRBV10-3, the J gene TRBJ1-3; the D gene is possibly TRBD1 (5 bases). V was trimmed by 6 bases and J by 2 bases, leaving 20 bases between them. Per germline, CDR1 ENHRY and CDR2 SYGVKD. The CDR3 contains 17 residues. The CDR3 nucleotides are TGTGCCATCAGCTCGCCCACCGGGGGAGGGCCTGGAAACACCATATATTTT. It translates to CAISSPTGGGPGNTIYF.

This sequence joins TRBV14 and TRBJ2-1; D gene uncertain. Germline CDR1 SGHDN, CDR2 FVKESK. The CDR3 covers 14 residues. With 0 bases removed from V and 7 bases from J, the gap between germline ends came to 10 bases. The CDR3 DNA is TGTGCCAGCAGCCAAGATCCCAGGTATAATGAGCAGTTCTTC. This sequence encodes CASSQDPRYNEQFF.

The chain couples TRBV5-6 to TRBJ2-1, with 11 bases identical to TRBD2. Germline assignment: CDR1 SGHDT and CDR2 YYEEEE. J was trimmed by 6 bases and V by 4 bases; bases with no gene match: 9. The CDR3 extends over 16 amino acids. Here the CDR3 DNA reads TGTGCCAGCAGCCCGCGGACTAGCGGGCTGTTCAATGAGCAGTTCTTC. Translating it yields CASSPRTSGLFNEQFF.

This clone occurred a few times. The V gene is TRBV19, the J gene TRBJ1-5; tentatively, D is TRBD1 (5 bases). The CDR3 sequence is 18 residues long. V lost 0 bases and J lost 7, with 22 bases in between. Looked up from germline, CDR1 is LNHDA and CDR2 is SQIVND (reference sequence). CDR3 nucleotides: TGTGCCAGTAGTATAGATCTGGCAGGCATGGTGGGGGGGCAGCCCCAGCATTTT. Protein sequence: CASSIDLAGMVGGQPQHF.

The chain carries TRBV5-6 and TRBJ2-1; 9 bases agree with TRBD2. The junction had 17 bases not matched to a gene; V was cut back by 4 bases and J by 3 bases. Germline loops: CDR1 SGHDT, CDR2 YYEEEE. CDR3 size: 19 residues. Here the CDR3 reads CASSRFVGGREVHYNEQFF. Written as DNA, the CDR3 is TGTGCCAGCAGCCGATTTGTCGGCGGGAGGGAGGTTCACTACAATGAGCAGTTCTTC.

The rearrangement joins TRBV9 to TRBJ1-2; perhaps TRBD1 as D (5 bases). This CDR3 is 13 amino acids long. The germline gives CDR1 SGDLS, CDR2 YYNGEE. V was shortened by 3 bases and J by 2 bases, with 8 bases between the two germline ends. As DNA, the CDR3 is TGTGCCAGCAGCGCGACAGAGAACTATGGCTACACCTTC. Protein product: CASSATENYGYTF.

On this clone itself: The junction departs from germline at one end; a sequencing error may be responsible. This sequence joins TRBV9 and TRBJ1-1; possibly TRBD1 for D (6 bases). This CDR3 has 16 residues. Germline V gene lookup returns CDR1 SGDLS and CDR2 YYNGEE. CDR3 amino acids: CASTVDESGGFREAFF. The CDR3, as DNA: TGTGCCAGCACCGTAGACGAATCGGGGGGCTTTCGTGAAGCTTTCTTT. Full variable domain (missing parts from reference TRBV9 and TRBJ1-1): DSGVTQTPKHLITATGQRVTLRCSPRSGDLSVYWYQQSLDQGLQFLIQYYNGEERAKGNILERFSAQQFPDLHSELNLSSLELGDSALYFCASTVDESGGFREAFFGQGTRLTVV.

This chain connects TRBV11-2 to TRBJ1-3, with D maybe TRBD1 (6 bases). V dropped 2 bases and J dropped 4 bases, with 12 bases sitting between them. Germline CDR1 is SGHAT and CDR2 is FQNNGV. This CDR3 comprises 15 residues. CDR3 sequence (DNA): TGTGCCAGCAGCTTACTAGGGGGATCCGGAAACACCATATATTTT. The encoded protein is CASSLLGGSGNTIYF.

The chain links TRBV6-5 to TRBJ2-5; TRBD2 matches at 7 bases. Trimming took 1 base from V and 5 from J; bases not matched to a gene: 7. The CDR3 sequence is 15 residues long. The germline V gene encodes CDR1 MNHEY and CDR2 SVGAGI. CDR3 DNA: TGTGCCAGCAGTTACTGGGGGGAGGGGCTGGAGACCCAGTACTTC. Translation: CASSYWGEGLETQYF.

CDR3 protein: CASSYDGGLGANVLTF. Here the CDR3 DNA reads TGTGCCAGCAGTTACGATGGGGGCTTAGGGGCCAACGTCCTGACTTTC. V usage is TRBV6-5 and J usage is TRBJ2-6; TRBD1 might be the D (6 bases). Trimming stripped 2 bases from V and 4 bases from J, with 12 bases between. The CDR3 runs to 16 residues. Germline assignment: CDR1 MNHEY and CDR2 SVGAGI.

V gene TRBV28 combines with J gene TRBJ1-1, with 7 positions matching TRBD1. V dropped 7 bases and J dropped 4; count of bases not matched to a gene: 9. The CDR3 spans 14 residues. Germline V lookup: CDR1 MDHEN, CDR2 SYDVKM. CDR3 in amino acids: CASTVQGIGTEAFF. As DNA, the CDR3 is TGTGCCAGCACCGTACAGGGGATTGGCACTGAAGCTTTCTTT. Based on the CDR3 plus reference TRBV28 and TRBJ1-1, the full variable domain is DVKVTQSSRYLVKRTGEKVFLECVQDMDHENMFWYRQDPGLGLRLIYFSYDVKMKEKGDIPEGYSVSREKKERFSLILESASTNQTSMYLCASTVQGIGTEAFFGQGTRLTVV.

The CDR3 DNA reads TGTGCCAGCAGCTTTCTAGCGGGACGGACAGATACGCAGTATTTT. Its protein is CASSFLAGRTDTQYF. The chain uses TRBV6-5 and TRBJ2-3; 9 positions match TRBD2. Looked up from germline, CDR1 is MNHEY and CDR2 is SVGAGI. This CDR3 has 15 residues. V lost 6 bases, J lost 3 bases, and 7 bases stayed unmatched.

This chain links TRBV6-1 with TRBJ2-1; unclear D gene. Germline CDR1 reads MNHNS; CDR2 reads SASEGT. CDR3 length: 16 amino acids. V was shortened by 6 bases and J by 4 bases, with 19 bases between the two germline ends. The CDR3 DNA sequence: TGTGCCAGCAGGGAAAACCCCACTACGAATTACAATGAGCAGTTCTTC. Amino acids: CASRENPTTNYNEQFF.

This clone was seen only once. The chain recombines TRBV10-3 with TRBJ2-7, with D hard to call. The germline V and J ends were trimmed by 3 bases and 4 bases, with 7 bases remaining between them. Germline V gene data show CDR1 as ENHRY and CDR2 as SYGVKD. CDR3 length equals 12 residues. Here the CDR3 reads CAISDSEYEQYF. Written as DNA, the CDR3 is TGTGCCATCAGTGACAGCGAGTACGAGCAGTACTTC.

This clone was counted only a few times. The chain uses TRBV7-9 and TRBJ2-5; unclear D gene. V was cut by 3 bases and J by 4 bases, with 3 bases left in between. CDR3 length: 11 residues. CDR1 is SEHNR, CDR2 FQNEAQ, per germline (reference sequence). DNA of the CDR3: TGTGCCAGCAGCTTCGTAGAGACCCAGTACTTC. This gives the protein CASSFVETQYF.

This clone has only a few counts. The chain is built from TRBV12-5 and TRBJ2-1; D ambiguous. CDR3 length equals 13 residues. The V end lost 1 base, the J end lost 4 bases, and 5 bases lay between the germline ends. Germline V gene data show CDR1 as LGHNT and CDR2 as FRNRAP. This chain's CDR3 is CASGLASYNEQFF. CDR3 DNA sequence: TGTGCTAGTGGTTTGGCCAGTTACAATGAGCAGTTCTTC.

This rearrangement joins TRBV29-1 to TRBJ2-2, with 7 bases aligning to TRBD1. The CDR3 consists of 16 residues. Germline values: CDR1 SQVTM, CDR2 ANQGSEA. Trimming took 2 bases from V and 4 from J; bases not matched to a gene: 10. The CDR3 DNA reads TGCAGCGTTGAAAGTTTACAGGGGTCGGGCACCGGGGAGCTGTTTTTT. This encodes CSVESLQGSGTGELFF.